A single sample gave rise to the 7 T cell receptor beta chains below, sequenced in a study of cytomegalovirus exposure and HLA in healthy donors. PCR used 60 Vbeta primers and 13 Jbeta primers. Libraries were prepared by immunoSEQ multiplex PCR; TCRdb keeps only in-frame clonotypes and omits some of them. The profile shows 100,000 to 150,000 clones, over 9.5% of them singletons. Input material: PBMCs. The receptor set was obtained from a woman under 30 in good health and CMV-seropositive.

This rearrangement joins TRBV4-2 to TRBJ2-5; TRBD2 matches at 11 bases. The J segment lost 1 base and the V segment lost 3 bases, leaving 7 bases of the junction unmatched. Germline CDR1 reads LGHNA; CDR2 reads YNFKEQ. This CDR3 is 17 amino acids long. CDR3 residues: CASSHTTSGASQETQYF. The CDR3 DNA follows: TGTGCCAGCAGCCACACGACTAGCGGGGCCTCCCAAGAGACCCAGTACTTC.

CDR3 nucleotide sequence: TGTGCCAGCAGCAATCTAGCAGCTAGCACAGATACGCAGTATTTT. It yields the protein CASSNLAASTDTQYF. This chain connects TRBV6-1 to TRBJ2-3, with D maybe TRBD2 (5 bases). V lost 6 bases, J lost 0 bases, and 13 bases lay in between. The CDR3 has 15 amino acids. Germline V gene lookup returns CDR1 MNHNS and CDR2 SASEGT.

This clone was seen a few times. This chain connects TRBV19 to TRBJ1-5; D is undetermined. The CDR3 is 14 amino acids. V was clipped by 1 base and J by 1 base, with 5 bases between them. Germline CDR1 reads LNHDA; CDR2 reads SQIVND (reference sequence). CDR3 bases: TGTGCCAGTAGTATAGCTTTGAGCAATCAGCCCCAGCATTTT. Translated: CASSIALSNQPQHF.

The CDR3 nucleotides are TGTGCCAGCAGCTCCTTGACTAGCGGGAGATGGAATGAGCAGTTCTTC. This codes for CASSSLTSGRWNEQFF. J is TRBJ2-1 and V is TRBV11-3; 12 nucleotides agree with TRBD2. The CDR3 is 16 amino acids. Germline lookup yields CDR1 SGHNT and CDR2 YENEEA. J gave up 7 bases and V 4 bases, and 8 bases lay outside the gene matches.

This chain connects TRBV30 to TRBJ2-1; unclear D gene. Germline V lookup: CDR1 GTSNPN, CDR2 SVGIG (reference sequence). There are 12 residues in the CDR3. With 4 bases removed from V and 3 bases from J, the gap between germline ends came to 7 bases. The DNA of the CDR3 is TGTGCCTGGACAACTAACTACAATGAGCAGTTCTTC. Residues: CAWTTNYNEQFF.

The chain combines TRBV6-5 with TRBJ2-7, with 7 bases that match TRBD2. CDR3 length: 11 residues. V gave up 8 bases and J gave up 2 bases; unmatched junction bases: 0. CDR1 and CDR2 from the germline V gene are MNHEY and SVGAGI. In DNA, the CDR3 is TGTGCCAGCGGGGGGGCCTACGAGCAGTACTTC. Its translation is CASGGAYEQYF.

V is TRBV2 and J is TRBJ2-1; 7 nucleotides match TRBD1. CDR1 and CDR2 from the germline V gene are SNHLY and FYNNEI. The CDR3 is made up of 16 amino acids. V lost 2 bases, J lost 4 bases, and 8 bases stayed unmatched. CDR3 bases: TGTGCCAGCAGTGAATCCCAGGGGGTAGGGTACAATGAGCAGTTCTTC. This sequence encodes CASSESQGVGYNEQFF. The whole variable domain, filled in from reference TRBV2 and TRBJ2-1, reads EPEVTQTPSHQVTQMGQEVILRCVPISNHLYFYWYRQILGQKVEFLVSFYNNEISEKSEIFDDQFSVERPDGSNFTLKIRSTKLEDSAMYFCASSESQGVGYNEQFFGPGTRLTVL.